One sample yielded the 19 T cell receptor beta chains listed below, sequenced in a study of STAT5B mutations in CD4+ large granular lymphocyte leukemia. Sequencing was performed with immunoSEQ multiplex PCR; in TCRdb, only in-frame clones are kept and a portion is missing. This table has around 20,000 clones, about 81% appearing once. Sequencing was carried out using CD4+ T cells from blood buffy coats. These receptor sequences come from a human donor in good health.

The chain uses TRBV27 and TRBJ1-2, with 7 bases aligning to TRBD1. The CDR3 spans 16 residues. Germline CDR1 is MNHEY and CDR2 is SMNVEV (reference sequence). The junction had 14 bases not matched to a gene; V was cut back by 6 bases and J by 4 bases. The CDR3 here is CASRTGSGTHGYGYTF. The CDR3 DNA reads TGTGCCAGCAGGACAGGGAGTGGAACTCATGGCTATGGCTACACCTTC.

The J gene is TRBJ1-2, the V gene TRBV28; D remains ambiguous. The CDR3 is 13 amino acids. V was shortened by 1 base and J by 2 bases, with 5 bases between the two germline ends. Germline CDR1 and CDR2: MDHEN and SYDVKM. In DNA form, the CDR3 reads TGTGCCAGCAGTTTATCTCAGAACTATGGCTACACCTTC. Its translation: CASSLSQNYGYTF.

This chain joins TRBV28 and TRBJ2-1; 8 bases align to TRBD2. The CDR3 contains 14 residues. Unmatched junction bases numbered 9, after V lost 6 bases and J lost 8 bases. Germline assignment: CDR1 MDHEN and CDR2 SYDVKM. CDR3 in amino acids: CASSGGAGYYEQFF. DNA for the CDR3: TGTGCCAGCAGCGGGGGGGCCGGATATTATGAGCAGTTCTTC.

V is TRBV10-2 and J is TRBJ1-3; 7 bases fit TRBD1. The J segment lost 3 bases and the V segment lost 5 bases, leaving 1 base of the junction unmatched. This CDR3 region has 13 residues. Per the germline V gene, CDR1 is WSHSY and CDR2 is SAAADI. The CDR3: CASSWDSGNTIYF. Written as DNA, the CDR3 is TGCGCCAGCAGTTGGGACAGTGGAAACACCATATATTTT.

The V and J genes are TRBV18 and TRBJ2-1; D is undetermined. Trimming stripped 6 bases from V and 0 bases from J, with 12 bases between. Germline V gene sequence: CDR1 KGHSH, CDR2 LQKENI. The CDR3 length is 15 residues. As DNA, the CDR3 is TGTGCCAGCTCCCCCCAATCTTCCTCCTACAATGAGCAGTTCTTC. Translation gives CASSPQSSSYNEQFF.

The rearrangement joins TRBV7-2 to TRBJ2-4; the D gene is possibly TRBD2 (5 bases). Per germline, CDR1 SGHTA and CDR2 FQGNSA. This CDR3 is built from 18 residues. The V end was cut by 4 bases, the J end by 2 bases, with 21 bases between. This chain's CDR3 is CASSSDPGFPQPKNIQYF. CDR3 coding DNA: TGTGCCAGCAGCTCTGATCCGGGATTTCCACAACCCAAAAACATTCAGTACTTC.

Concerning this clone itself: The sample carries other DNA sequences with the same CDR3. This chain connects TRBV6-1 to TRBJ2-7; 8 positions agree with TRBD1. Trimming took 1 base from V and 3 from J; bases not matched to a gene: 2. The germline V gene has CDR1 MNHNS and CDR2 SASEGT. The CDR3 has 14 residues. CDR3 sequence: CASSEGTGFYEQYF. The DNA for the CDR3 is TGTGCCAGCAGTGAAGGGACAGGGTTCTACGAGCAGTACTTC.

The V gene is TRBV5-4, the J gene TRBJ2-2, with D possibly called TRBD1 or TRBD2 (5 bases each). This CDR3 is built from 15 residues. The V gene lost 5 bases and the J gene lost 7 bases, with 18 bases spanning the gap. In germline, CDR1 is SGHNT, CDR2 YYREEE (reference sequence). CDR3 in DNA: TGTGCCAGCAGTTCCGGGACCTCGAGGAGCGGGGAGCTGTTTTTT. This translates into CASSSGTSRSGELFF.

This clone was observed a single time. This chain links TRBV5-1 with TRBJ2-5; TRBD1 agrees at 9 bases. In germline, CDR1 is SGHRS, CDR2 YFSETQ. The V gene end was trimmed by 4 bases and the J gene end by 3 bases; junction bases not matched to a gene: 4. The CDR3 length is 14 residues. The CDR3 loop reads CASSPGTGKETQYF. As DNA, the CDR3 is TGCGCCAGCAGCCCTGGGACAGGGAAAGAGACCCAGTACTTC.

V gene TRBV5-1 combines with J gene TRBJ2-3, with 8 bases matching TRBD1. The CDR3 totals 15 residues. After removal of 2 bases from V and 4 bases from J, the junction contained 6 bases not matched to a gene. CDR1 and CDR2 (germline): SGHRS, YFSETQ. The CDR3 spells CASSLQGEGADTQYF. For the CDR3, the DNA is TGCGCCAGCAGCTTACAGGGGGAAGGCGCAGATACGCAGTATTTT.

This chain uses TRBV6-5 with TRBJ2-7; D not resolved. The germline V gene encodes CDR1 MNHEY and CDR2 SVGAGI. V was cut by 2 bases and J by 6 bases, with 11 bases left in between. The CDR3 is 13 residues long. The CDR3 DNA is TGTGCCAGCAGTTACCTGGGTACCGGCGAGCAGTACTTC. Protein: CASSYLGTGEQYF.

The J gene is TRBJ2-7, the V gene TRBV5-5; D may be TRBD2 (5 bases). The CDR3 extends over 16 amino acids. V was cut by 4 bases and J by 5 bases, with 22 bases left in between. Germline loops: CDR1 SGHKS, CDR2 YYEKEE (reference sequence). The CDR3 DNA follows: TGTGCCAGCAGCCATAGCGTTGCCTACCTAGAAGACGAGCAGTACTTC. Its translation: CASSHSVAYLEDEQYF.

This chain links TRBV4-3 with TRBJ2-5; 14 bases line up with TRBD2. The CDR3 has 15 residues. The germline gives CDR1 LGHNA, CDR2 YSLEER. With V trimmed by 5 bases and J by 4 bases, 3 bases remained unmatched. CDR3 DNA sequence: TGCGCCAGCAGCGTTGGACTAGCGGGAGGAGAGACCCAGTACTTC. Protein product: CASSVGLAGGETQYF.

The V and J genes are TRBV4-2 and TRBJ2-3; 14 positions agree with TRBD2. This CDR3 region has 17 residues. CDR1 and CDR2 (germline): LGHNA, YNFKEQ. V gave up 4 bases and J gave up 3 bases; unmatched junction bases: 6. The CDR3 sequence: CASSRTSGGSKTDTQYF. Here the CDR3 DNA reads TGTGCCAGCAGCCGGACTAGCGGGGGGTCTAAGACAGATACGCAGTATTTT.

This clone appeared once. The rearrangement uses TRBV30 and TRBJ2-7; possibly TRBD2 for D (6 bases). In germline, CDR1 is GTSNPN, CDR2 SVGIG (reference sequence). CDR3 length equals 12 residues. Trimming cost V 5 bases and J 3 bases, with 11 bases left between them. The CDR3 sequence: CAWAGRSYEQYF. Written as DNA, the CDR3 is TGTGCCTGGGCGGGACGGAGCTACGAGCAGTACTTC.

V and J are TRBV6-5 and TRBJ2-1; D gene uncertain. CDR1 is MNHEY and CDR2 is SVGAGI in the germline V gene. Trimming took 8 bases from V and 6 from J, leaving 17 bases between them. The CDR3 extends over 14 amino acids. CDR3 DNA: TGTGCCAGCGGCAAGACAAGGACGGCCAATGAGCAGTTCTTC. This translates into CASGKTRTANEQFF.

The J gene is TRBJ2-5, the V gene TRBV5-1, with 8 bases aligning to TRBD2. The V gene's germline CDR1 is SGHRS and CDR2 YFSETQ. V lost 3 bases to trimming and J lost 11 bases; unmatched junction nucleotides: 9. The CDR3 runs to 13 residues. CDR3 amino acids: CASSSGPRGEQYF. In DNA form, the CDR3 reads TGCGCCAGCAGCTCAGGACCGCGGGGGGAGCAGTACTTC.

This chain connects TRBV4-2 to TRBJ1-6; 9 bases match TRBD1. Unmatched junction bases numbered 1, after V lost 3 bases and J lost 7 bases. This CDR3 is 14 amino acids long. In germline, CDR1 is LGHNA, CDR2 YNFKEQ. For the CDR3, the DNA is TGTGCCAGCAGCCAGACAGGGGGAAATTCACCCCTCCACTTT. Amino acids: CASSQTGGNSPLHF.

CDR3 coding DNA: TGTGCCATCAGTGAGGGAGACAGGGGGCGCCGCCAAGAGACCCAGTACTTC. It specifies CAISEGDRGRRQETQYF. V gene TRBV10-3 combines with J gene TRBJ2-5; 10 bases agree with TRBD1. V shed 2 bases and J 1 base; nucleotides not matched to a gene: 7. This CDR3 is built from 17 residues. Germline V CDR1 and CDR2: ENHRY, SYGVKD.